Here is one T cell receptor (beta chain) with its context. Authors' processing steps: Scientists estimated how many nucleated cells there were by amplifying reference gene primers. Sequencing used immunoSEQ multiplex PCR; TCRdb keeps in-frame clones, though not all of them. Clone size and the V and J calls come from that table; the DNA yielded D and trimming. The table shows roughly 500,000 clones, with more than 85% occurring only once. The sample is drawn from a study of blood T cell repertoires in COVID-19. The wider study: The study drew acute and convalescent COVID-19 samples from the United States, Italy and Spain. PBMCs, B-cell-depleted T cells, or T cells provided the cDNA or gDNA that made up the material.

Clinical history reported by participants formed the basis on which cohorts were assigned. Germline lookup yields CDR1 MGHRA and CDR2 YSYEKL. The CDR3 is made up of 15 amino acids. The ends were cut back, 4 bases at V and 3 bases at J, with 16 bases in the middle. The receptor comes from a woman in her sixties who had recovered from COVID-19. Specimen: PBMCs or T cells enriched from blood (not recorded which). V gene TRBV4-1 combines with J gene TRBJ2-7; possible D gene TRBD1, 5 bases. Here the CDR3 reads CASSPGQGPHYEQYF. CDR3 DNA: TGCGCCAGCAGCCCGGGTCAGGGCCCCCACTACGAGCAGTACTTC.